The sequence of this TCR beta chain was determined in a study of shared clonotypes between healthy human individuals. Using immunoSEQ multiplex PCR, the repertoire was profiled, and TCRdb retains in-frame clones only, with some absent. The sample holds 2 million to 2.5 million clones; approximately 96% are singletons and the top ten take around 0.13%. A remark on this clone: This sample also contains other DNA sequences that code for the same CDR3.

This TCR derives from a man younger than 35 in good health. Sequenced input: naive CD4+ T cells sorted from blood. The subset here: CD45RA+ positively selected.

For the CDR3, the DNA is TGTGCCATCAGCGGACAGGGTAATCAGCCCCAGCATTTT. Its translation: CAISGQGNQPQHF. V gene TRBV10-3 combines with J gene TRBJ1-5, with 8 bases fitting TRBD1. This CDR3 has 13 amino acids. In germline, CDR1 is ENHRY, CDR2 SYGVKD. V shed 6 bases and J 4 bases; nucleotides not matched to a gene: 2.